This T cell receptor (beta chain) was recovered during a study of CD4+ T cells in melanoma. On this clone itself: The antigen is not known.

Points from the study as a whole: Neoantigen-specific CD4+ T cells in melanoma reportedly had diverse differentiation states. A reported correlation linked neoantigen-specific CD4+ T cells to CD8+, macrophage and B cell function.

CDR3 length: 15 residues. Unmatched junction bases numbered 17, after V lost 9 bases and J lost 8 bases. Germline V lookup: CDR1 MNHEY, CDR2 SMNVEV (reference sequence). Produced via immunoSEQ multiplex PCR; TCRdb's table is partial and in-frame only. Of about 140,000 clones listed, about nine tenths are singletons. This chain joins TRBV27 and TRBJ1-1; 8 bases map to TRBD1. This receptor was taken from a human donor with melanoma. The chain's CDR3 is CASTSGGTGVGEAFF. The DNA of the CDR3 is TGTGCCAGTACCAGTGGAGGGACAGGCGTAGGGGAAGCTTTCTTT.